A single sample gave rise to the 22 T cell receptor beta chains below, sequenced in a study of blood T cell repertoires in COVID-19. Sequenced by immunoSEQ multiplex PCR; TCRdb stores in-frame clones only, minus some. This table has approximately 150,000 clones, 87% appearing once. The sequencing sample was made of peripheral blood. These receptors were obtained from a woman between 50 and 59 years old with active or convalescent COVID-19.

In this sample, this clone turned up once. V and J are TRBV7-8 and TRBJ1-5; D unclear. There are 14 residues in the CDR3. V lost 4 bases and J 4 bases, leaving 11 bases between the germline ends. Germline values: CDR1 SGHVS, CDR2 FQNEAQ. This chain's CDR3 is CASSSYGDNQPQHF. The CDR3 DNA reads TGTGCCAGCAGCTCATACGGGGATAATCAGCCCCAGCATTTT.

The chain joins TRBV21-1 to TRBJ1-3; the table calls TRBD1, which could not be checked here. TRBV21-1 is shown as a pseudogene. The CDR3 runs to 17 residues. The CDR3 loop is CASRDRGPKISGNTIYF. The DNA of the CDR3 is TGTGCCAGCAGGGACAGGGGGCCTAAGATTTCTGGAAACACCATATATTTT.

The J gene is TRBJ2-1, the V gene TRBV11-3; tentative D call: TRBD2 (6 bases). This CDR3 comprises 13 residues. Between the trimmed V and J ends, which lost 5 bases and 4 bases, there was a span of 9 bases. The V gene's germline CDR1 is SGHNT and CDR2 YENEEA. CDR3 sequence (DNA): TGTGCCAGCAGCGAGACTAGTTACAATGAGCAGTTCTTC. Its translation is CASSETSYNEQFF.

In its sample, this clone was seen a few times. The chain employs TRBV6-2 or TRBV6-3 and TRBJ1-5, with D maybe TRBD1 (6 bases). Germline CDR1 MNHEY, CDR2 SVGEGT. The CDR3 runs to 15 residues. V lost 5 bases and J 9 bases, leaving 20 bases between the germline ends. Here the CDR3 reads CASSLIRTRGPPQHF. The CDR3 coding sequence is TGTGCCAGCAGTCTTATCAGGACCAGGGGTCCGCCCCAGCATTTT.

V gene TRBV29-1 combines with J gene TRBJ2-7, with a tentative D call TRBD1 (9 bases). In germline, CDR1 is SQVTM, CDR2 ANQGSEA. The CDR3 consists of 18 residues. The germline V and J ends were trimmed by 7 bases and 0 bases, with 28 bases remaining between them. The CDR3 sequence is CSAVSQGAIAGTSYEQYF. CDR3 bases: TGCAGCGCCGTCTCACAGGGGGCCATAGCGGGAACCTCCTACGAGCAGTACTTC.

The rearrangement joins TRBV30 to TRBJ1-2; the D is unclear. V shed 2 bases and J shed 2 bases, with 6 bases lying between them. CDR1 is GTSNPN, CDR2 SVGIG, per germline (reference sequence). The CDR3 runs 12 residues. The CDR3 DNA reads TGTGCCTGGAGTTCGGGGAACTATGGCTACACCTTC. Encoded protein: CAWSSGNYGYTF.

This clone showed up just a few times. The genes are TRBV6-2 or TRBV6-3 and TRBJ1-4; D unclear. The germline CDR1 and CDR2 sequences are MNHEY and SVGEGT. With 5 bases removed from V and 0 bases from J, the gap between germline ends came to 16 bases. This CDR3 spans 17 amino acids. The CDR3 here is CASSIFSSGATNEKLFF. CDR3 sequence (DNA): TGTGCCAGCAGTATCTTTTCCTCGGGAGCAACTAATGAAAAACTGTTTTTT.

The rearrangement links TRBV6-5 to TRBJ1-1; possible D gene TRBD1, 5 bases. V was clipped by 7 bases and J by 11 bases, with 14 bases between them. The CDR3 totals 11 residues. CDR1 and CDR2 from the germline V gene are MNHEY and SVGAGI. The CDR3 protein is CASTRGEEAFF. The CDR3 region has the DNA TGTGCCAGCACCCGAGGGGAGGAGGCTTTCTTT.

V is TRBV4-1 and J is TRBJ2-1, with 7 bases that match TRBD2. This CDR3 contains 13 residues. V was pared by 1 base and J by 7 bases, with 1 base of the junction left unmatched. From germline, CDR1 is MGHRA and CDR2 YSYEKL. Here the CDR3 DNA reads TGCGCCAGCAGCCAAGCCGGGGGGAATGAGCAGTTCTTC. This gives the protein CASSQAGGNEQFF.

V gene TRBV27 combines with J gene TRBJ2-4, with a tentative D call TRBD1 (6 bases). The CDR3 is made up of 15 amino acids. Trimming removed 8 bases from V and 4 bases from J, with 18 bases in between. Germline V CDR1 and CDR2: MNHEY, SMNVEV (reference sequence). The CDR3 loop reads CASGKQGNLKNIQYF. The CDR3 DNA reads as TGTGCCAGCGGGAAACAGGGAAATCTAAAAAACATTCAGTACTTC.

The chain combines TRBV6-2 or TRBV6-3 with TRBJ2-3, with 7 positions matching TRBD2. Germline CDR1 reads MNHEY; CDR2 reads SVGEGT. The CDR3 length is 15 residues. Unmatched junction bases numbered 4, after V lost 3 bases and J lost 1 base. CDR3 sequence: CASSYRTSGTDTQYF. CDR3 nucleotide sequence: TGTGCCAGCAGTTATCGAACTAGCGGCACAGATACGCAGTATTTT.

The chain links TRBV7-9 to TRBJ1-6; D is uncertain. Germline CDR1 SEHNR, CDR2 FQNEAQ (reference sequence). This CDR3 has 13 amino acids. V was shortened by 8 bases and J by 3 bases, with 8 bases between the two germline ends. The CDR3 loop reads CASVADYNSPLHF. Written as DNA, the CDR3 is TGTGCCAGCGTGGCGGACTATAATTCACCCCTCCACTTT.

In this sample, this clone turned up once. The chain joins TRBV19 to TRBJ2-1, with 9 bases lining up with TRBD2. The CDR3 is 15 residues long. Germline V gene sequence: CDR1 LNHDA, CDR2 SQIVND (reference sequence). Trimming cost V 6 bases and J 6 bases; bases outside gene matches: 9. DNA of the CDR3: TGTGCCAGTAGGCCCCTACTAGCGGGTTCCAATGAGCAGTTCTTC. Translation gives CASRPLLAGSNEQFF.

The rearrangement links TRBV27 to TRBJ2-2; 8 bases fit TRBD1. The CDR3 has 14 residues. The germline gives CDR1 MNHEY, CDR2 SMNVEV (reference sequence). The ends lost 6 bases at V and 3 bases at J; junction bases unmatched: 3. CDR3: CASRMTGDTGELFF. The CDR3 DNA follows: TGTGCCAGCAGGATGACAGGGGACACCGGGGAGCTGTTTTTT.

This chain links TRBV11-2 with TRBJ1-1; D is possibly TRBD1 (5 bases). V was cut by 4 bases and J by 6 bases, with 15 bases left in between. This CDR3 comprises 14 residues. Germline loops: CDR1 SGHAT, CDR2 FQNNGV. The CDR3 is CASSSAQGNPEAFF. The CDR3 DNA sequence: TGTGCCAGCAGCTCCGCTCAGGGAAACCCTGAAGCTTTCTTT. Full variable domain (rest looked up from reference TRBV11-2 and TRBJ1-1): EAGVAQSPRYKIIEKRQSVAFWCNPISGHATLYWYQQILGQGPKLLIQFQNNGVVDDSQLPKDRFSAERLKGVDSTLKIQPAKLEDSAVYLCASSSAQGNPEAFFGQGTRLTVV.

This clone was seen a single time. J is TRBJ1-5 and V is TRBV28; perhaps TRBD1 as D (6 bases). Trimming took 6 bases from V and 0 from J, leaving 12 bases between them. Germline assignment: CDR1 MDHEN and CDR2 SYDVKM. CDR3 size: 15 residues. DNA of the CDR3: TGTGCCAGCAGGCGGACAGTATATAGCAATCAGCCCCAGCATTTT. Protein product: CASRRTVYSNQPQHF.

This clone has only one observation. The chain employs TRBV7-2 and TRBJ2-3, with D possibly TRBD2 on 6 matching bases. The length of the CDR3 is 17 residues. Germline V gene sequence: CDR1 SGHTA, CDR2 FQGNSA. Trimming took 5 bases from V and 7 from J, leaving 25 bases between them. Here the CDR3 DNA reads TGTGCCAGCAGCGAGACTGTAATGGGGGAGGAGCCCCATACGCAGTATTTT. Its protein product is CASSETVMGEEPHTQYF.

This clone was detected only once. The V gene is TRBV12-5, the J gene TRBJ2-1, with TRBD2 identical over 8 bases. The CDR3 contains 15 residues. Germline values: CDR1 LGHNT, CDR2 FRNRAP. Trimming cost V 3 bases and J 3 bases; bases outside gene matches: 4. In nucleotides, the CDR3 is TGTGCTAGTGGTTTAGCGGGAGCCCTCTACAATGAGCAGTTCTTC. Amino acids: CASGLAGALYNEQFF.

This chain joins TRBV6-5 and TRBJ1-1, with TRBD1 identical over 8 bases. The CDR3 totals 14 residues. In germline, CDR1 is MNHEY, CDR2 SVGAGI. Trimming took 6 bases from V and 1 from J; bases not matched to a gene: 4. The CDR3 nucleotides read TGTGCCAGCAGGCGAGGACAGGGGAACACTGAAGCTTTCTTT. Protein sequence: CASRRGQGNTEAFF.

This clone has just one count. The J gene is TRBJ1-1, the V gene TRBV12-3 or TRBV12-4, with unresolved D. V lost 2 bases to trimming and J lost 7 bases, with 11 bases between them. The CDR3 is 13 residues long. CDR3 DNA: TGTGCCAGCAGTTTAACCAGTGGTGGTGAAGCTTTCTTT. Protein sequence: CASSLTSGGEAFF.

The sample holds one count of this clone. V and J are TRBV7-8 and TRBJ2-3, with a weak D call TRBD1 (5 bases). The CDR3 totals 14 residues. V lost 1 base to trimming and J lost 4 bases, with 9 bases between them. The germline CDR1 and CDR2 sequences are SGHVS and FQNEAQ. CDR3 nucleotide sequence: TGTGCCAGCAGCTTAGGCAGGGTCCCAGATACGCAGTATTTT. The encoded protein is CASSLGRVPDTQYF.

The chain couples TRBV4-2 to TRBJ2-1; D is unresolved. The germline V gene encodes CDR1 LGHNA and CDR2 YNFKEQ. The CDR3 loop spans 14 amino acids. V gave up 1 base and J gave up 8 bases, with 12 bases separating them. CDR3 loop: CASSQARVEDEQFF. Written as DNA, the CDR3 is TGTGCCAGCAGCCAAGCCCGGGTCGAGGATGAGCAGTTCTTC.